The 15 T cell receptor beta chains below were found in one sample sequenced in a study of cytomegalovirus exposure and HLA in healthy donors. Vbeta (60) and Jbeta (13) primers were used in the PCR. Assay: immunoSEQ multiplex PCR; the TCRdb copy retains only in-frame clones and omits some. The repertoire holds 50,000 to 75,000 clones, 65% to 90% seen once, with about 1.6% in the top ten. Material: PBMCs. These TCRs come from a human donor in good health.

The rearrangement links TRBV7-2 to TRBJ2-2; no clear D gene. Germline CDR1 is SGHTA and CDR2 is FQGNSA. The V end was cut by 5 bases, the J end by 4 bases, with 14 bases between. This CDR3 region has 15 residues. Here the CDR3 reads CASSLLVVGTGELFF. The CDR3 bases are TGTGCCAGCAGCCTCCTCGTGGTCGGCACCGGGGAGCTGTTTTTT.

V and J are TRBV9 and TRBJ2-1; maybe TRBD2 (6 bases). Germline V lookup: CDR1 SGDLS, CDR2 YYNGEE. V was cut by 4 bases and J by 0 bases, with 8 bases left in between. The CDR3 length is 14 residues. This CDR3 is CASSLGGSYNEQFF. The CDR3 region has the DNA TGTGCCAGCAGCCTCGGGGGCTCCTACAATGAGCAGTTCTTC.

The chain joins TRBV7-9 to TRBJ1-2, with 9 bases fitting TRBD1. Germline V gene lookup returns CDR1 SEHNR and CDR2 FQNEAQ (reference sequence). This CDR3 is built from 13 residues. V dropped 5 bases and J dropped 7; count of bases not matched to a gene: 5. CDR3: CASSPPDRGGYTF. CDR3 DNA sequence: TGTGCCAGCAGCCCCCCGGACAGGGGTGGCTACACCTTC.

CDR3 nucleotide sequence: TGTGCCAGCAGCTTGTTCGGAGGAATGAACACTGAAGCTTTCTTT. This gives the protein CASSLFGGMNTEAFF. The chain recombines TRBV11-2 with TRBJ1-1; D ambiguous. Germline lookup yields CDR1 SGHAT and CDR2 FQNNGV. The length of the CDR3 is 15 residues. Trimming removed 3 bases at V and 0 bases at J, with 11 bases between.

This clone was seen once. The V gene is TRBV11-1, the J gene TRBJ2-1; a weak D match, TRBD1 (6 bases). Trimming shortened V by 5 bases and J by 4 bases, and 9 bases separated the two germline ends. The CDR3 extends over 13 amino acids. The V gene's germline CDR1 is SGHAT and CDR2 FQDESV (reference sequence). CDR3 in DNA: TGTGCCAGCAGCCCCGGACAGTACAATGAGCAGTTCTTC. It yields the protein CASSPGQYNEQFF.

The CDR3 loop is CASSHGLAGQFF. DNA of the CDR3: TGTGCCAGCAGTCACGGACTAGCGGGGCAGTTCTTC. V usage is TRBV28 and J usage is TRBJ2-1, with 11 nucleotides matching TRBD2. Germline loops: CDR1 MDHEN, CDR2 SYDVKM. V lost 5 bases to trimming and J lost 12 bases; unmatched junction nucleotides: 3. The CDR3 runs 12 residues.

This chain joins TRBV5-1 and TRBJ2-1, with 9 bases that match TRBD1. J was trimmed by 4 bases and V by 0 bases; bases with no gene match: 5. The germline gives CDR1 SGHRS, CDR2 YFSETQ. The CDR3 is 16 amino acids. The CDR3 DNA sequence: TGCGCCAGCAGCTTGGCCGGGACAGGGTCTTACAATGAGCAGTTCTTC. Translation gives CASSLAGTGSYNEQFF.

V usage is TRBV4-2 and J usage is TRBJ2-2, with 7 bases identical to TRBD1. The CDR3 runs to 15 residues. Germline V gene lookup returns CDR1 LGHNA and CDR2 YNFKEQ. The V and J ends lost 4 bases and 4 bases, in that order; junction bases with no gene match: 6. The CDR3, as DNA: TGTGCCAGCAGCCTAGGGGGCCCGAGCACCGGGGAGCTGTTTTTT. This sequence encodes CASSLGGPSTGELFF.

This clone turned up a few times. The rearrangement uses TRBV5-5 and TRBJ2-3; D unclear. Germline CDR1 reads SGHKS; CDR2 reads YYEKEE (reference sequence). This CDR3 is built from 15 residues. Trimming removed 0 bases from V and 2 bases from J, with 10 bases in between. The CDR3 nucleotides are TGTGCCAGCAGCTTGGATTTCAGCGTCACAGATACGCAGTATTTT. Translated: CASSLDFSVTDTQYF.

This chain joins TRBV20-1 and TRBJ2-7; 11 bases align to TRBD1. CDR3 size: 11 residues. Per germline, CDR1 DFQATT and CDR2 SNEGSKA (reference sequence). CDR3 sequence (DNA): TGCGGCGGACAGGGGGCCGACGAGCAGTACTTC. Protein sequence: CGGQGADEQYF.

The V gene is TRBV25-1, the J gene TRBJ1-5; possible D gene TRBD1, 6 bases. The length of the CDR3 is 13 residues. From germline, CDR1 is MGHDK and CDR2 SYGVNS. V lost 6 bases to trimming and J lost 7 bases, with 13 bases between them. CDR3 residues: CASRQGPGQPQHF. The CDR3 region has the DNA TGTGCCAGCAGACAGGGCCCAGGGCAGCCCCAGCATTTT. Using reference TRBV25-1 and TRBJ1-5 for the parts outside the CDR3, the full variable domain is EADIYQTPRYLVIGTGKKITLECSQTMGHDKMYWYQQDPGMELHLIHYSYGVNSTEKGDLSSESTVSRIRTEHFPLTLESARPSHTSQYLCASRQGPGQPQHFGDGTRLSIL.

The rearrangement joins TRBV7-9 to TRBJ2-3; no firm D call. The CDR3 consists of 14 residues. Trimming stripped 0 bases from V and 5 bases from J, with 9 bases between. CDR1 is SEHNR and CDR2 is FQNEAQ in the germline V gene (reference sequence). The CDR3 is CASSLASGLDTQYF. CDR3 DNA: TGTGCCAGCAGCTTAGCGTCAGGTCTAGATACGCAGTATTTT.

The chain is built from TRBV7-6 and TRBJ2-3; 8 bases match TRBD2. CDR1 is SGHVS and CDR2 is FNYEAQ in the germline V gene. The CDR3 extends over 15 amino acids. The V segment lost 5 bases and the J segment 10 bases; nucleotides outside the gene matches: 14. The CDR3 spells CASSLGRAGEGAQYF. The CDR3 coding sequence is TGTGCCAGCAGCCTCGGGAGGGCGGGAGAAGGGGCGCAGTATTTT.

The V gene is TRBV10-2, the J gene TRBJ2-7; no clear D. The V gene lost 5 bases and the J gene lost 2 bases, with 4 bases spanning the gap. This CDR3 has 11 amino acids. Per germline, CDR1 WSHSY and CDR2 SAAADI. The DNA of the CDR3 is TGCGCCAGCAGTTCTACCTACGAGCAGTACTTC. Translated, it gives CASSSTYEQYF.

This chain links TRBV5-5 with TRBJ1-1; D perhaps matches TRBD1 (6 bases). Germline CDR1 and CDR2: SGHKS and YYEKEE (reference sequence). The CDR3 is 11 residues long. The V gene lost 4 bases and the J gene lost 14 bases, with 15 bases spanning the gap. The CDR3 reads CASSLQGRWFF. CDR3 DNA sequence: TGTGCCAGCAGCCTACAGGGTAGGTGGTTCTTT. Using reference TRBV5-5 and TRBJ1-1 for the parts outside the CDR3, the full variable domain is DAGVTQSPTHLIKTRGQQVTLRCSPISGHKSVSWYQQVLGQGPQFIFQYYEKEERGRGNFPDRFSARQFPNYSSELNVNALLLGDSALYLCASSLQGRWFFGQGTRLTVV.